These 26 T cell receptor beta chains were all obtained from the same sample, sequenced in a study of T cell repertoires in cytomegalovirus infection. TCRdb fed the reads into MiXCR, producing one record per CDR3 protein. The sample lists about 100,000 distinct CDR3 sequences, 25% to 35% occurring once. Which antigens these TCRs recognize remains unknown. Here the sequenced sample was CD8+ T cells from cultured PBMCs, taken from culture after CMV antigen stimulation. These receptors originate from a human donor in good health (CMV status not recorded). Some clones in this sample may be carry-over from other donors' samples.

This clonotype has ten or more counts. The chain carries TRBV28 and TRBJ2-1, with 11 bases identical to TRBD2. The germline V gene has CDR1 MDHEN and CDR2 SYDVKM. This CDR3 region has 16 residues. The junction had 9 bases not matched to a gene; V was cut back by 3 bases and J by 8 bases. As DNA, the CDR3 is TGTGCCAGCAGTTTTGTTATTAGCGGGGGGGCCGATGAGCAGTTCTTC. This gives the protein CASSFVISGGADEQFF.

The V gene is TRBV28, the J gene TRBJ2-7; TRBD2 might be the D (5 bases). The V and J ends lost 6 bases and 6 bases respectively, with 12 bases between them. The CDR3 has 12 amino acids. The germline V gene has CDR1 MDHEN and CDR2 SYDVKM. CDR3 loop: CASSSGFSEQYF. As DNA, the CDR3 is TGTGCCAGCAGCTCGGGGTTTTCCGAGCAGTACTTC.

The chain carries TRBV2 and TRBJ1-5; 12 nucleotides agree with TRBD1. The J segment lost 4 bases and the V segment lost 3 bases, leaving 7 bases of the junction unmatched. The CDR3 contains 17 residues. Germline CDR1 is SNHLY and CDR2 is FYNNEI. As DNA, the CDR3 is TGTGCCAGCAGTGATCTTGGGACAGGGGGCGCGAATCAGCCCCAGCATTTT. This encodes CASSDLGTGGANQPQHF.

The chain uses TRBV5-5 and TRBJ1-4, with a weak D call TRBD1 (6 bases). Trimming cost V 4 bases and J 8 bases, with 12 bases left between them. The CDR3 consists of 13 residues. Germline V gene lookup returns CDR1 SGHKS and CDR2 YYEKEE (reference sequence). CDR3 loop: CASSTQGGEKLFF. The DNA for the CDR3 is TGTGCCAGCAGCACACAGGGTGGAGAAAAACTGTTTTTT.

The chain joins TRBV12-3 or TRBV12-4 to TRBJ1-5; unclear D gene. This CDR3 has 16 amino acids. Trimming stripped 1 base from V and 1 base from J, with 11 bases between. CDR3 sequence: CASSLGAPGSNQPQHF. As DNA, the CDR3 is TGTGCCAGCAGTTTAGGGGCGCCGGGGAGCAATCAGCCCCAGCATTTT.

The V gene is TRBV3-1, the J gene TRBJ2-1, with 8 bases matching TRBD1. The CDR3 is 13 residues long. The V segment lost 6 bases and the J segment 9 bases; nucleotides outside the gene matches: 7. Germline V gene lookup returns CDR1 LGHDT and CDR2 YNNKEL (reference sequence). The CDR3 protein is CASSWTGKGEQFF. The CDR3 region has the DNA TGTGCCAGCAGTTGGACAGGGAAGGGTGAGCAGTTCTTC.

The DNA for the CDR3 is TGTGCCATCTTTAGAGAGGGCGGGAACGAGCAGTACTTC. It yields the protein CAIFREGGNEQYF. V is TRBV10-3 and J is TRBJ2-7, with a tentative D call TRBD2 (6 bases). CDR1 and CDR2 (germline): ENHRY, SYGVKD. The length of the CDR3 is 13 residues. Trimming cost V 8 bases and J 5 bases, with 16 bases left between them.

This clonotype was detected a few times. The J gene is TRBJ2-3, the V gene TRBV7-2; no definite D call. V was shortened by 5 bases and J by 3 bases, with 9 bases between the two germline ends. The CDR3 consists of 13 residues. Germline-derived CDR1 and CDR2 are SGHTA and FQGNSA. The CDR3 loop reads CASSLVRTDTQYF. The CDR3 region has the DNA TGTGCCAGCAGCCTAGTGAGGACAGATACGCAGTATTTT.

V is TRBV4-1 and J is TRBJ1-1; no clear D. Germline V gene data show CDR1 as MGHRA and CDR2 as YSYEKL. The CDR3 has 13 amino acids. V lost 2 bases to trimming and J lost 1 base, with 5 bases between them. The CDR3 coding sequence is TGCGCCAGCAGCCAACAGGAGAACACTGAAGCTTTCTTT. Its translation is CASSQQENTEAFF.

J is TRBJ1-1 and V is TRBV10-3; D uncertain. Trimming removed 0 bases from V and 4 bases from J, with 12 bases in between. The CDR3 has 15 residues. The germline CDR1 and CDR2 sequences are ENHRY and SYGVKD. The CDR3 loop reads CAISESKRAPTEAFF. The CDR3 DNA reads TGTGCCATCAGTGAGTCGAAGAGGGCGCCCACTGAAGCTTTCTTT.

The V and J genes are TRBV24-1 and TRBJ2-3, with 9 bases aligning to TRBD2. The CDR3 runs 14 residues. CDR1 and CDR2 (germline): KGHDR, SFDVKD. Losses at the gene ends were 3 bases for V and 4 bases for J; bases not matched to a gene: 1. CDR3 sequence reads: CATSDSGGPDTQYF. For the CDR3, the DNA is TGTGCCACCAGTGATAGCGGGGGGCCAGATACGCAGTATTTT.

This clonotype was recorded a few times. CDR3 DNA: TGTGCCAGCAGTGGGGGGCCACTCCACTTT. This encodes CASSGGPLHF. The chain links TRBV28 to TRBJ1-6, with a possible D match to TRBD1 (6 bases). V was cut by 5 bases and J by 16 bases, with 9 bases left in between. Germline CDR1 is MDHEN and CDR2 is SYDVKM. CDR3 size: 10 residues.

The rearrangement links TRBV19 to TRBJ1-1; perhaps TRBD1 as D (6 bases). Germline CDR1 reads LNHDA; CDR2 reads SQIVND (reference sequence). The CDR3 length is 14 residues. V was shortened by 3 bases and J by 5 bases, with 13 bases between the two germline ends. CDR3 amino acids: CASSMKGGSTEAFF. As DNA, the CDR3 is TGTGCCAGTAGTATGAAGGGGGGAAGTACTGAAGCTTTCTTT.

This chain's CDR3 is CASSLVDRVGFAAEAFF. The CDR3 coding sequence is TGTGCCAGCAGTTTGGTGGACAGGGTGGGTTTTGCGGCTGAAGCTTTCTTT. The chain uses TRBV28 and TRBJ1-1; TRBD1 aligns across 8 bases. The CDR3 is 17 residues long. Germline V gene lookup returns CDR1 MDHEN and CDR2 SYDVKM. V dropped 3 bases and J dropped 6; count of bases not matched to a gene: 15.

This clonotype was seen a handful of times. The chain couples TRBV20-1 to TRBJ1-1; tentatively, D is TRBD1 (6 bases). V shed 4 bases and J shed 5 bases, with 17 bases lying between them. This CDR3 contains 14 residues. Germline values: CDR1 DFQATT, CDR2 SNEGSKA (reference sequence). The CDR3 DNA reads TGCAGTGCTATATACCCGGACAGATGGACTGAAGCTTTCTTT. Translation: CSAIYPDRWTEAFF.

This clonotype was recorded a few times. This chain links TRBV19 with TRBJ1-1; the D gene is possibly TRBD1 (6 bases). This CDR3 contains 13 residues. Germline-derived CDR1 and CDR2 are LNHDA and SQIVND (reference sequence). The V gene lost 7 bases and the J gene lost 5 bases, with 14 bases spanning the gap. CDR3 DNA sequence: TGTGCCAGTATGACAGGTGCGGGGACTGAAGCTTTCTTT. This encodes CASMTGAGTEAFF.

This chain uses TRBV4-1 with TRBJ1-4, with 8 nucleotides matching TRBD1. CDR3 size: 14 residues. Germline V gene lookup returns CDR1 MGHRA and CDR2 YSYEKL. The V segment lost 5 bases and the J segment 8 bases; nucleotides outside the gene matches: 7. This CDR3 reads CASSTRTGNEKLFF. The CDR3 bases are TGCGCCAGCAGCACAAGGACAGGGAACGAAAAACTGTTTTTT.

The CDR3 DNA reads as TGTGCCAGCAGCTTTCCGGCGGGGGGCACAGATACGCAGTATTTT. It translates to CASSFPAGGTDTQYF. The chain combines TRBV7-9 with TRBJ2-3, with 7 bases fitting TRBD2. Germline lookup yields CDR1 SEHNR and CDR2 FQNEAQ (reference sequence). The CDR3 sequence is 15 residues long. With 3 bases clipped from V and 1 base from J, the junction kept 4 bases outside the gene matches.

This clonotype came up many times. V usage is TRBV6-5 and J usage is TRBJ1-1; D gene uncertain. Germline assignment: CDR1 MNHEY and CDR2 SVGAGI. Trimming removed 3 bases at V and 1 base at J, with 9 bases between. CDR3 length: 14 amino acids. In nucleotides, the CDR3 is TGTGCCAGCAGTTATGGAGAAACGAACACTGAAGCTTTCTTT. Amino acid sequence: CASSYGETNTEAFF.

This clonotype was detected only a few times. This rearrangement joins TRBV5-1 to TRBJ1-5, with a weak D call TRBD1 (5 bases). The CDR3 length is 15 residues. Germline V CDR1 and CDR2: SGHRS, YFSETQ. V lost 0 bases and J 2 bases, leaving 9 bases between the germline ends. As DNA, the CDR3 is TGCGCCAGCAGCTTGGAGGGGCGCGGCAATCAGCCCCAGCATTTT. Residues: CASSLEGRGNQPQHF.

Only a few counts were recorded for this clonotype. The chain is built from TRBV7-6 and TRBJ2-1; unclear D gene. CDR1 is SGHVS and CDR2 is FNYEAQ in the germline V gene. V was trimmed by 0 bases and J by 0 bases, leaving 12 bases between them. The CDR3 sequence is 17 residues long. The CDR3 spells CASSLALAAYSYNEQFF. The CDR3 coding sequence is TGTGCCAGCAGCTTAGCCCTGGCAGCTTACTCCTACAATGAGCAGTTCTTC.

This clonotype was counted between two and nine times. This chain links TRBV7-9 with TRBJ1-1; no reliable D call. Germline values: CDR1 SEHNR, CDR2 FQNEAQ (reference sequence). The germline V and J ends were trimmed by 7 bases and 3 bases, with 18 bases remaining between them. The CDR3 spans 15 residues. Written as DNA, the CDR3 is TGTGCCAGCACCAAGCCCCTTATGGGAGACACTGAAGCTTTCTTT. It encodes CASTKPLMGDTEAFF.

This chain connects TRBV2 to TRBJ1-2; TRBD1 is a possible D gene (5 bases). Trimming removed 3 bases from V and 4 bases from J, with 9 bases in between. Germline V gene lookup returns CDR1 SNHLY and CDR2 FYNNEI. The CDR3 extends over 13 amino acids. CDR3 sequence reads: CASSDRVVYGYTF. The DNA of the CDR3 is TGTGCCAGCAGTGACAGGGTAGTCTATGGCTACACCTTC.

With regard to this clonotype: A much larger clone lies a single base off, so this may be a read error. The chain carries TRBV7-2 and TRBJ1-5; D uncertain. The CDR3 loop spans 16 amino acids. Germline lookup yields CDR1 SGHTA and CDR2 FQGNSA. The CDR3 region has the DNA TGTGTCAGCAGCTTAAACGCCGGCAGAAGCAATCAGCCCCAGCATTTT. Translation gives CVSSLNAGRSNQPQHF. Drawing the rest from reference TRBV7-2 and TRBJ1-5, the complete variable domain is GAGVSQSPSNKVTEKGKDVELRCDPISGHTALYWYRQSLGQGLEFLIYFQGNSAPDKSGLPSDRFSAERTGGSVSTLTIQRTQQEDSAVYLCVSSLNAGRSNQPQHFGDGTRLSIL.

The chain links TRBV19 to TRBJ2-1; 9 nucleotides match TRBD2. The germline V gene encodes CDR1 LNHDA and CDR2 SQIVND (reference sequence). Germline trimming cut 10 bases from V and 3 bases from J; bases unmatched to any gene: 7. This CDR3 comprises 14 residues. CDR3 DNA sequence: TGTGCCACCGCGGGGGGGGGCGTCTACAATGAGCAGTTCTTC. It specifies CATAGGGVYNEQFF.

The V and J genes are TRBV5-6 and TRBJ2-7; TRBD1 agrees at 9 bases. V lost 5 bases and J lost 7; bases outside the gene matches: 10. Germline V lookup: CDR1 SGHDT, CDR2 YYEEEE. This CDR3 contains 14 residues. CDR3 DNA sequence: TGTGCCAGCAGACGTACTAACAGGGGGCGAGAGCAGTACTTC. It specifies CASRRTNRGREQYF.